The present TCR beta chain was sequenced within a study of OX40 agonist ivuxolimab in advanced cancers. Across the study: Participants could have had prior anti-PD-1, anti-PD-L1 or anti-CTLA-4 therapy, and less than 45% had some. Broader study findings: In the 0.1 to 3.0 mg/kg range, CD4+ and CD8+ blood T cells had expanded clonally by week 6.

V was pared by 4 bases and J by 5 bases, with 7 bases of the junction left unmatched. The CDR3 covers 15 residues. Germline V gene data show CDR1 as KGHSH and CDR2 as LQKENI. The investigators sampled blood at baseline, at cycle 4 day 1, and at cycle 7 day 1. This table comes from immunoSEQ multiplex PCR, and its TCRdb copy is limited to in-frame clones, with some not included. The sample yields fewer than 85,000 clones, approximately 78% seen once. A word on this clone: Antigen: not known.

The starting material was CD4+ or CD8+ T cells sorted from blood, obtained in a trial of the OX40 agonist ivuxolimab. The chain links TRBV18 to TRBJ2-7; 11 bases are a match to TRBD2. This receptor was taken from an adult with an advanced solid tumor such as melanoma, head and neck, liver or kidney cancer. The chain's CDR3 is CASSLLAGGPDEQYF. The CDR3 DNA reads TGTGCCAGCTCACTTTTAGCGGGAGGGCCCGACGAGCAGTACTTC.